The 30 T cell receptor beta chains given below trace back to one sample, sequenced in a study of T cells in women clearing cervical HPV infection. Clones were read by immunoSEQ multiplex PCR, and TCRdb kept only the in-frame ones, dropping some. This listing includes under 45,000 clones. Sequences were obtained from blood buffy coat. These receptors came from a woman aged 18 to 75 with a cervical HPV16 infection that either progressed to CIN3+ or cleared (not recorded which).

Note on this clone: The read ends 3 residues before the CDR3 terminus; that terminus is restored from the germline J gene. The chain combines TRBV5-1 with TRBJ2-2; D may be TRBD2 (6 bases). The germline CDR1 and CDR2 sequences are SGHRS and YFSETQ. The CDR3 has 15 residues. With 5 bases removed from V and 2 bases from J, the gap between germline ends came to 13 bases. The CDR3 bases that were read are TGCGCCAGCAGAACCGGGACTGATAACACCGGGGAG. Its protein product is CASRTGTDNTGE. The whole CDR3 is CASRTGTDNTGELFF.

As to this clone: The read gets to within 3 residues of the CDR3 end, and the germline J gene fills in the rest. The V and J genes are TRBV18 and TRBJ2-5; possible D gene TRBD1, 6 bases. This CDR3 spans 14 amino acids. The germline V gene has CDR1 KGHSH and CDR2 LQKENI. The V gene lost 6 bases and the J gene lost 3 bases, with 14 bases spanning the gap. The CDR3 loop reads CASSPWAGEETQYF. The CDR3 DNA, read in part, is TGTGCCAGCTCCCCCTGGGCAGGGGAAGAGACC.

Here the CDR3 reads CASTTGGGSYNEQFF. The sequenced part of the CDR3 DNA is TGTGCCAGTACCACGGGCGGGGGGAGCTACAATGAG. The chain couples TRBV19 to TRBJ2-1, with 8 nucleotides matching TRBD2. The CDR3 goes on 3 residues after the read ends, and that part is filled in from the germline J gene. The CDR3 contains 15 residues. Germline lookup yields CDR1 LNHDA and CDR2 SQIVND (reference sequence). Trimming at V came to 7 bases and at J to 3 bases, leaving 8 bases not matched to a gene. Full variable domain (remainder filled in from reference TRBV19 and TRBJ2-1): DGGITQSPKYLFRKEGQNVTLSCEQNLNHDAMYWYRQDPGQGLRLIYYSQIVNDFQKGDIAEGYSVSREKKESFPLTVTSAQKNPTAFYLCASTTGGGSYNEQFFGPGTRLTVL.

With regard to this clone: The CDR3 extends 3 residues past the end of the read, so its final part is completed from the germline J gene. The chain employs TRBV20-1 and TRBJ2-3, with 10 bases lining up with TRBD1. After removal of 5 bases from V and 6 bases from J, the junction contained 8 bases not matched to a gene. The germline gives CDR1 DFQATT, CDR2 SNEGSKA (reference sequence). CDR3 length: 14 amino acids. The CDR3 here is CSAPRTGGKDTQYF. CDR3 DNA, as far as it was read: TGCAGTGCTCCCCGGACAGGGGGAAAGGATACG.

About this clone: With the read ending 3 residues before the CDR3 end, the germline J gene is used to fill in that end. J is TRBJ2-1 and V is TRBV12-5; D is unresolved. Trimming shortened V by 5 bases and J by 0 bases, and 5 bases separated the two germline ends. The CDR3 length is 13 residues. Germline assignment: CDR1 LGHNT and CDR2 FRNRAP. The DNA read from the CDR3 is TGTGCTAGTGGTCTAAGCTCCTACAATGAG. It yields the protein CASGLSSYNE. The full-length CDR3 reads as CASGLSSYNEQFF. Based on the CDR3 plus reference TRBV12-5 and TRBJ2-1, the full variable domain is DARVTQTPRHKVTEMGQEVTMRCQPILGHNTVFWYRQTMMQGLELLAYFRNRAPLDDSGMPKDRFSAEMPDATLATLKIQPSEPRDSAVYFCASGLSSYNEQFFGPGTRLTVL.

With respect to this clone: The read terminates 3 residues ahead of where the CDR3 ends, so the germline J gene completes it. The rearrangement uses TRBV5-6 and TRBJ2-7; the D call may be TRBD1 or TRBD2 (7 bases each). CDR1 SGHDT and CDR2 YYEEEE come from the germline V gene. V shed 4 bases and J shed 2 bases, with 13 bases lying between them. The CDR3 is 14 amino acids. CDR3 sequence: CASSETGRAYEQYF. The part of the CDR3 DNA that was read is TGTGCCAGCAGCGAGACAGGGAGGGCCTACGAG.

In terms of frequency, this clone is medium-sized (0.01 to 0.1%). The read comes to an end 3 residues before the CDR3 does, leaving the germline J gene to fill in the end. This sequence joins TRBV20-1 and TRBJ1-1; D is unclear. Deletions cut 0 bases from V and 6 bases from J, with 14 bases between. This CDR3 is built from 14 residues. Germline assignment: CDR1 DFQATT and CDR2 SNEGSKA (reference sequence). The CDR3 protein is CSARDFRGESEAFF. CDR3 DNA (partial): TGCAGTGCTAGAGATTTTCGGGGAGAGTCTGAA.

Comments on this clone: The CDR3 end falls 3 residues outside the read, so it is completed with the germline J gene. This rearrangement joins TRBV20-1 to TRBJ2-5; the match to TRBD2 covers 9 bases. CDR1 DFQATT and CDR2 SNEGSKA come from the germline V gene (reference sequence). This CDR3 comprises 16 residues. V lost 5 bases and J lost 2; bases outside the gene matches: 12. The CDR3 protein is CSAARPLAGVQETQYF. CDR3 DNA (partial): TGCAGTGCTGCCCGGCCCTTAGCGGGGGTGCAAGAGACC.

The CDR3 bases that were read are TGCGCCAGCAGCCCTGTGGGGGGTTATCAGCCC. The encoded protein is CASSPVGGYQP. The full CDR3 sequence reads CASSPVGGYQPQHF. V usage is TRBV5-1 and J usage is TRBJ1-5, with D maybe TRBD1 (5 bases). The read terminates 3 residues before the CDR3 end, so the remaining end is supplied by the germline J gene. The CDR3 is made up of 14 amino acids. Germline CDR1 and CDR2: SGHRS and YFSETQ. V lost 4 bases to trimming and J lost 5 bases, with 13 bases between them.

As to this clone: Read sequence stops 3 residues before the CDR3 end, and the germline J gene provides the missing end. J is TRBJ2-5 and V is TRBV19, with TRBD2 matching 10 bases. This CDR3 has 13 amino acids. J was trimmed by 4 bases and V by 9 bases; bases with no gene match: 5. The V gene's germline CDR1 is LNHDA and CDR2 SQIVND (reference sequence). The sequenced CDR3 bases are TGTGCCAGCAGCGGGGGGGCGAGAGAGACC. It specifies CASSGGARET. The CDR3 as a whole reads CASSGGARETQYF.

Concerning this clone itself: The missing CDR3 end, 3 residues past where the read stops, is filled in from the germline J gene. The genes are TRBV5-1 and TRBJ2-3, with TRBD1 identical over 10 bases. Germline values: CDR1 SGHRS, CDR2 YFSETQ. V shed 4 bases and J 8 bases; nucleotides not matched to a gene: 13. This CDR3 contains 16 residues. Partial CDR3 DNA: TGCGCCAGCAGCCCCCACCGGGACAGGGGTTTGAGTACG. Translation gives CASSPHRDRGLST. The full CDR3 is CASSPHRDRGLSTQYF.

In the case of this clone: The sequence runs out 3 residues before the end of the CDR3; the remainder is reconstructed from the germline J gene. The chain is built from TRBV2 and TRBJ2-3; 9 positions agree with TRBD2. Looked up from germline, CDR1 is SNHLY and CDR2 is FYNNEI. J was trimmed by 2 bases and V by 5 bases; bases with no gene match: 5. The CDR3 is made up of 15 amino acids. The CDR3 sequence: CASSIAGEFTDTQYF. The DNA read from the CDR3 is TGTGCCAGCAGTATAGCGGGAGAGTTCACAGATACG.

Turning to this clone: The sequence runs out 3 residues before the end of the CDR3; the remainder is reconstructed from the germline J gene. The rearrangement uses TRBV13 and TRBJ2-7, with 8 bases matching TRBD1. CDR1 PRHDT and CDR2 FYEKMQ come from the germline V gene (reference sequence). The junction had 8 bases not matched to a gene; V was cut back by 6 bases and J by 1 base. CDR3 length: 15 residues. The CDR3: CASRVTGDVSYEQYF. The sequenced CDR3 bases are TGTGCCAGCAGGGTGACAGGGGATGTATCCTACGAG.

This clone shows up as medium-sized (0.01 to 0.1%) by frequency. Coverage ceases 3 residues before the CDR3 finishes, and the germline J gene fills in the end. The chain joins TRBV7-9 to TRBJ2-1; 7 bases match TRBD1. Germline V gives CDR1 SEHNR, CDR2 FQNEAQ (reference sequence). Germline trimming cut 5 bases from V and 7 bases from J; bases unmatched to any gene: 2. There are 12 residues in the CDR3. The sequenced CDR3 bases are TGTGCCAGCAGCCTGGGACAGAATGAG. Translated, it gives CASSLGQNE. The entire CDR3 reads CASSLGQNEQFF.

Turning to this clone: The read terminates 3 residues before the CDR3 end, so the remaining end is supplied by the germline J gene. The V call is TRBV5-1, the J call TRBJ2-2, with no clear D. This CDR3 comprises 14 residues. Per the germline V gene, CDR1 is SGHRS and CDR2 is YFSETQ. Trimming shortened V by 4 bases and J by 4 bases, and 11 bases separated the two germline ends. The CDR3 sequence: CASSTSMRTGELFF. CDR3 DNA, as far as it was read: TGCGCCAGCAGCACTTCCATGCGCACCGGGGAG.

As regards this clone: Read coverage stops 3 residues before the CDR3 terminus; the germline J gene supplies the remainder. The identical CDR3 is also encoded by other nucleotide sequences in the sample. The chain employs TRBV18 and TRBJ1-1, with unresolved D. From germline, CDR1 is KGHSH and CDR2 LQKENI. V lost 1 base to trimming and J lost 1 base, with 4 bases between them. The CDR3 consists of 13 residues. This CDR3 is CASSPQGNTEAFF. Partial CDR3 DNA: TGTGCCAGCTCACCACAGGGGAACACTGAA.

A remark on this clone: The missing CDR3 end, 3 residues past where the read stops, is filled in from the germline J gene. The chain has TRBV2 and TRBJ2-1; 8 positions match TRBD2. The ends lost 8 bases at V and 7 bases at J; junction bases unmatched: 10. Germline V lookup: CDR1 SNHLY, CDR2 FYNNEI. This CDR3 contains 14 residues. CDR3 loop: CASRGRGAGNEQFF. CDR3 bases read: TGTGCCAGCCGCGGGCGGGGGGCGGGTAATGAG.

As for this clone: The read ends 3 residues before the CDR3 terminus; that terminus is restored from the germline J gene. The genes are TRBV28 and TRBJ1-2; 7 bases are a match to TRBD1. This CDR3 is built from 14 residues. The V gene end was trimmed by 6 bases and the J gene end by 4 bases; junction bases not matched to a gene: 8. CDR1 is MDHEN, CDR2 SYDVKM, per germline. The CDR3 sequence: CASRTGQASYGYTF. CDR3 bases read: TGTGCCAGCAGAACCGGACAGGCCTCCTATGGC.

As regards this clone: The CDR3 is cut off 3 residues early in the read; its end comes from the germline J gene. The J gene is TRBJ2-7, the V gene TRBV20-1; the match to TRBD2 covers 7 bases. The CDR3 loop spans 15 amino acids. J gave up 1 base and V 0 bases, and 6 bases lay outside the gene matches. Germline V gene lookup returns CDR1 DFQATT and CDR2 SNEGSKA (reference sequence). The part of the CDR3 DNA that was read is TGCAGTGCTAGAGACCTGACTAGCTCTTCCTACGAG. Translating it yields CSARDLTSSSYE. The whole CDR3 sequence reads CSARDLTSSSYEQYF.

Turning to this clone: The read terminates 3 residues before the CDR3 end, so the remaining end is supplied by the germline J gene. The chain uses TRBV19 and TRBJ2-7; 12 bases line up with TRBD1. V was pared by 6 bases and J by 3 bases, with 9 bases of the junction left unmatched. CDR3 size: 16 residues. Germline lookup yields CDR1 LNHDA and CDR2 SQIVND (reference sequence). CDR3 residues: CASSPRGQGAVYEQYF. The part of the CDR3 DNA that was read is TGTGCCAGTAGCCCGAGGGGACAGGGGGCGGTCTACGAG.

In the case of this clone: The sequence runs out 3 residues before the end of the CDR3; the remainder is reconstructed from the germline J gene. This rearrangement joins TRBV14 to TRBJ1-5, with D perhaps matching TRBD1 (6 bases). Trimming stripped 5 bases from V and 5 bases from J, with 16 bases between. The CDR3 length is 15 residues. Germline assignment: CDR1 SGHDN and CDR2 FVKESK. The DNA read from the CDR3 is TGTGCCAGCAGCTTTAGGGTCAGGGGCGATCAGCCC. Its translation is CASSFRVRGDQP. The CDR3 in its entirety is CASSFRVRGDQPQHF.

On this clone: Read data end 3 residues before the CDR3 end; the end is taken from the germline J gene. The chain carries TRBV20-1 and TRBJ1-4, with a weak D call TRBD1 (5 bases). CDR3 length: 14 amino acids. The germline V gene encodes CDR1 DFQATT and CDR2 SNEGSKA (reference sequence). The V gene lost 5 bases and the J gene lost 0 bases, with 10 bases spanning the gap. The covered CDR3 bases are TGCAGTGCTGCTAGACAGTCAACTAATGAAAAA. Amino acids: CSAARQSTNEK. The full-length CDR3 reads as CSAARQSTNEKLFF.

Turning to this clone: Coverage ceases 3 residues before the CDR3 finishes, and the germline J gene fills in the end. V usage is TRBV5-5 and J usage is TRBJ2-1, with D uncertain. CDR3 size: 15 residues. Per the germline V gene, CDR1 is SGHKS and CDR2 is YYEKEE (reference sequence). V was cut by 0 bases and J by 3 bases, with 10 bases left in between. The sequenced part of the CDR3 DNA is TGTGCCAGCAGCTTGGGAGGCTCCATCTACAATGAG. This codes for CASSLGGSIYNE. The whole CDR3 protein is CASSLGGSIYNEQFF.

Regarding this clone: Mismatch with germline at one junction end may stem from a read error. Coverage ceases 3 residues before the CDR3 finishes, and the germline J gene fills in the end. The gene calls are TRBV19 and TRBJ1-1; the D gene is possibly TRBD1 (5 bases). The CDR3 sequence is 13 residues long. CDR1 is LNHDA, CDR2 SQIVND, per germline (reference sequence). CDR3 bases read: TGTGCCTCCGGCGAGGGGCTGAAGACTGAA. This gives the protein CASGEGLKTE. The entire CDR3 reads CASGEGLKTEAFF.

With regard to this clone: The read finishes 3 residues shy of the CDR3 end, and the germline J gene is used to complete it. V is TRBV12-3 or TRBV12-4 and J is TRBJ1-1, with TRBD1 matching over 7 bases. This CDR3 is built from 14 residues. V shed 6 bases, J shed 2 bases, and the junction held 6 bases outside the gene matches. CDR3 sequence: CASSKTGVNTEAFF. The covered CDR3 bases are TGTGCCAGCAGCAAAACAGGGGTCAACACTGAA.

Details on this clone: The sequenced fragment ends 3 residues before the CDR3 boundary, so the rest is inferred from the germline J gene. The genes are TRBV18 and TRBJ2-7, with 8 bases fitting TRBD1. Germline V CDR1 and CDR2: KGHSH, LQKENI. Germline trimming cut 6 bases from V and 5 bases from J; bases unmatched to any gene: 15. This CDR3 region has 16 residues. CDR3 DNA (partial): TGTGCCAGCTCCCCTCTGGACAGGGTCCTCACTGACGAG. It is translated as CASSPLDRVLTDE. The whole CDR3 reads CASSPLDRVLTDEQYF.

As regards this clone: Read data end 3 residues before the CDR3 end; the end is taken from the germline J gene. The genes are TRBV5-1 and TRBJ2-5, with 9 nucleotides matching TRBD2. The CDR3 is 16 residues long. Germline-derived CDR1 and CDR2 are SGHRS and YFSETQ. The ends lost 3 bases at V and 2 bases at J; junction bases unmatched: 8. The CDR3 is CASSYLPAGGQETQYF. CDR3 DNA (partial): TGCGCCAGCAGCTACCTCCCGGCGGGGGGGCAAGAGACC.

Comments on this clone: The read is 3 residues too short to cover the CDR3 end, so that end is filled in from the germline J gene. The genes are TRBV10-3 and TRBJ2-5, with D hard to call. The CDR3 runs to 13 residues. V dropped 11 bases and J dropped 1 base, with 14 bases sitting between them. Germline CDR1 is ENHRY and CDR2 is SYGVKD. This CDR3 reads CAAGGGIQETQYF. Incomplete CDR3 DNA: TGTGCCGCTGGTGGCGGCATCCAAGAGACC.

Comment on this clone: The sequenced fragment ends 3 residues before the CDR3 boundary, so the rest is inferred from the germline J gene. This chain links TRBV2 with TRBJ1-1; D unclear. Germline V gene data show CDR1 as SNHLY and CDR2 as FYNNEI. The CDR3 is 14 amino acids. The CDR3 bases that were read are TGTGCCAGCAGTGAAAGACTAGTTACGGTCGAG. Translation gives CASSERLVTVE. The whole CDR3 sequence reads CASSERLVTVEAFF.

Frequency places this clone as medium-sized. The CDR3 is cut off 3 residues early in the read; its end comes from the germline J gene. The rearrangement uses TRBV6-2 or TRBV6-3 and TRBJ2-4; tentative D call: TRBD1 (7 bases). The CDR3 is made up of 14 amino acids. Germline CDR1 reads MNHEY; CDR2 reads SVGEGT. The V end was cut by 10 bases, the J end by 1 base, with 14 bases between. This CDR3 reads CATSRDSAKNIQYF. The part of the CDR3 DNA that was read is TGTGCCACCTCGCGGGACAGTGCCAAAAACATT.